This T cell receptor (beta chain) was sequenced for a study of identical twins. Study results and caveats: Whereas memory repertoires showed no such difference, abundant cord blood beta clonotypes carried fewer insertions.

V lost 0 bases to trimming and J lost 1 base, with 9 bases between them. The CDR3 length is 15 residues. Germline V CDR1 and CDR2: MRHNA, SNTAGT. Regarding this clonotype: What it binds is not known.

TCRdb analysed the 5' RACE reads with MiXCR anew, one entry per CDR3 protein. The table has more than 1.5 million distinct CDR3 sequences, around a third seen once. This sequence originates from a newborn girl in good health. The genes are TRBV6-4 and TRBJ1-1; D uncertain. Material: cord blood. The CDR3 DNA follows: TGTGCCAGCAGTGACTCGAGCCTAAGGAACACTGAAGCTTTCTTT. Translating it yields CASSDSSLRNTEAFF.